The source of this T cell receptor beta chain is a study of shared clonotypes between healthy human individuals. Turning to the study itself: Each donor's CD4 naive and CD4 memory cells filled three plates apiece, CD8 naive two, and CD8 memory one.

Of note for this clone: Antigen: not known.

Here immunoSEQ multiplex PCR was the method, and the copy in TCRdb shows in-frame clones only, minus some. In the table there are around 1.5 million clones, 98% of which are singletons. Findings and caveats of the study: Sampling covered nothing but blood. Tissue TCR repertoires likely differ from those found in blood. Rarefaction analysis demonstrated incomplete sorted-subset sequencing notwithstanding large depth. The study found about 5% of naive CD4 clonotypes shared across a handful of donors.

The specimen sequenced was naive CD4+ T cells sorted from blood. As for subset: CD45RA+ positively selected. The clonotype originates from a man aged 30 to 39 in good health.

Here the CDR3 DNA reads TGCGCCAGCAGCTTGGCTCGGACAGGGGAACTGAAGACCCAGTACTTC. Protein sequence: CASSLARTGELKTQYF. The chain joins TRBV5-1 to TRBJ2-5, with 9 bases aligning to TRBD1. The V and J ends lost 0 bases and 6 bases, in that order; junction bases with no gene match: 9. The CDR3 runs 16 residues. Per germline, CDR1 SGHRS and CDR2 YFSETQ.